This section outlines one TCR beta chain sequence together with its context. Its antigen is unknown. The CDR3 consists of 14 residues. CDR1 MNHEY and CDR2 SVGAGI come from the germline V gene. The V and J ends lost 2 bases and 2 bases respectively, with 8 bases between them. This record belongs to a study of T cell repertoires in cytomegalovirus infection. At the level of the study: The study used recently identified HLA-C-restricted and well-studied HLA-B-restricted CMV epitopes. Signatures in public TCR beta sequences pointed to both CMV infection and matching HLA type. Study-wide points: Identification of carriers of CMV plus the relevant HLA was achieved through cumulative public TCR beta family frequency. HLA-C-restricted CMV-specific TCR beta clonotypes were dominant in the ex vivo response.

TCRdb itself ran the reads through MiXCR, one entry per CDR3 protein. Among 110,000 to 150,000 distinct CDR3 sequences listed, roughly 32% were seen once. The chain combines TRBV6-5 with TRBJ2-3; D not resolved. The sequencing used CD8+ T cells from cultured PBMCs, collected from culture after CMV antigen stimulation. The TCR was taken from a human donor in good health (CMV status not recorded). Some clones in this sample may be carry-over from other donors' samples. CDR3 DNA: TGTGCCAGCAGTTACATCTTCCCCACAGATACGCAGTATTTT. It encodes CASSYIFPTDTQYF.